This record looks at one T cell receptor beta chain sequence and its context. Its antigen remains undetermined. No base-level quality is on record; no much larger clone is a single base apart. This sample is part of a study of cytomegalovirus exposure and HLA in healthy donors listed by TCRdb under 2017. Looking at the study overall: An earlier analysis of several hundred of the donors reported approximately 280 Gb of sequence data and around 110 million unique TCR beta sequences obtained from some 200 million T cells. Using immunosequencing, the study profiled T cell repertoires from about 650 subjects and related those repertoires to cytomegalovirus serostatus. A few DR-DQ haplotypes were treated as single units for association and clustering because of strong linkage in the cohort. In addition to the first cohort of approximately 670 subjects, a separate validation cohort of 120 different subjects was used. Donor age, sex, ethnicity and CMV serostatus were compiled together with the repertoire data. On average, around 230,000 unique TCR beta nucleotide sequences were sequenced per donor among a few hundred genotyped donors of the cohort, with roughly 20% of those sequences being non-productive. The number of typed donors differed by locus: roughly 620-640 for A, B, C, DRB1 and DQB1; 500 to 550 for DQA1; 606 for DPA1; and around 450 for DPB1. An earlier analysis of several hundred of the donors used high-throughput TCR beta sequencing to judge whether each TCR beta V gene segment behaved as functional or pseudogenic. Every repertoire in the discovery cohort had been generated on one and the same sequencing platform. The later analysis used no new phenotypic data to find candidate immune exposures, relying instead on TCR beta sequences and their occurrence across donors. The study aimed to test whether signatures of past pathogen exposure could be identified by cataloging public T cell receptors. A later analysis re-examined previously published TCR beta repertoires from 600 to 700 donors and added high-resolution HLA genotyping to investigate patterns of TCR occurrence. The study combined high-throughput TCR immunosequencing, statistical association of individual TCRs with disease status, and machine learning to predict cytomegalovirus infection status. HLA typing included class I and class II loci at four-digit resolution. Approximately 300 gigabases of sequencing data and around 85 million unique TCR sequences made up an early release that covered some 640 HLA-typed donors. Of the 300 to 400 genotyped donors, around 81% fell in the genetic ancestry cluster associated with self-reported Caucasian donors. A later genetic analysis took genome-wide SNP genotypes for about 65% of the 666 donors and used that subset as a discovery cohort.

Library preparation employed the immunoSEQ multiplex PCR assay. For the multiplex PCR, a mixture combining 60 forward primers for TCR Vbeta segments and 13 reverse primers for TCR Jbeta segments was used. Amplification of the CDR3 region of rearranged TCR beta genes was performed with a multiplex PCR assay on genomic DNA. On the Illumina HiSeq System, the amplified TCR beta libraries were sequenced as 87-base-pair reads. In the authors' own workflow: In a later analysis, tens of millions of unique TCR beta chains were counted across the 690 or so repertoires, and around 10 million of these chains were shared by at least two donors. Raw reads were error-corrected and collapsed into unique sequences by a nearest-neighbor algorithm in which closely related sequences were merged to remove PCR and sequencing errors. V, D and J gene segments were assigned by aligning CDR3 sequences to IMGT reference sequences. For a sequence to be retained, at least a six-nucleotide match to both a V gene segment and a J gene segment was required. Rearrangements were classified as productive when the CDR3 lacked stop codons and remained in frame with V and J, and all other rearrangements were classified as non-productive. CDR3 was defined by IMGT convention, running from the second conserved V-encoded cysteine to the conserved J-encoded phenylalanine. In an earlier analysis of approximately 500 of the donors, sequences lacking an unambiguous match to a single V gene segment were excluded. In an earlier analysis of about 590 of the donors, a V segment was called functional when productive rearrangements were above 56.7%, and segregating when the standard deviation between donors exceeded 5%. To diagnose cytomegalovirus status from the catalog of TCR beta chain sequences, a statistical classification framework was built. In a later analysis, TCR nucleotide sequences were compared against IMGT/GENE-DB human TR gene sequences so that V and J genes could be assigned. The TCRdist pipeline was used in a later analysis to assign CDR3 sequences and most-parsimonious VDJ recombination scenarios. In a later analysis, each TCR beta chain was defined by its CDR3 amino acid sequence together with its V-gene family, and reads lacking a unique V-gene family were excluded. To address suspected cross-contamination and a sequencing artifact, a later analysis removed roughly 580 highly shared, low-generation-probability nucleotide sequences. A later analysis calculated a clonal expansion index for each public chain from normalized within-repertoire ranks of inferred template counts. A later analysis computed generation probabilities with a VDJ recombination model fitted to out-of-frame rearrangements, and checked the results against IGoR. Hypergeometric tests were used in a later analysis to score TCR-TCR, TCR-HLA and TCR-CMV co-occurrence, with a repertoire-size bias correction applied to the TCR pairs. In a later analysis, false discovery rates were estimated by permuting HLA or CMV assignments 20 times. In a later analysis, co-occurring TCRs were grouped using DBSCAN, with TCRdist sequence similarity added in when clustering inside HLA-allele-positive subsets. Repertoires with fewer than 30,000 or more than 120,000 public chains were left out of co-occurrence clustering, as were about five repertoires with anomalous nucleotide sharing. What TCRdb holds here is the immuneACCESS table cut down to in-frame rearrangements. Part of the clones is not present; checked against another copy, under half of the missing clones reflect an unresolved V gene, and the others are unexplained. That table furnishes V, J and clone size, whereas the DNA furnished D and trimming. The sample yields nearly 110,000 clones; roughly 80% were counted once. About 1.6% of the sample goes to the ten largest clones.

Overall study outcomes, separate from this receptor: In a later genetic analysis, a missense DCLRE1C variant was associated with V-gene and J-gene trimming of TCR beta chains, and the association was replicated in an independent cohort. A cluster of highly shared sequence variants was judged likely to represent a technical artifact of the sequencing pipeline. Because HLA typing was unavailable for some donors at each locus, only the typed subset was used in association tests. A later analysis associated approximately 17,000 TCR beta sequences with specific HLA alleles at a false discovery rate of 0.05. In an earlier analysis of fewer than 700 of the donors, most TCR beta V segments appeared in productive rearrangements about 90% or about 30% of the time, broadly matching IMGT annotations. Linkage disequilibrium might explain the correlated functional status among segregating V segments, but an unknown experimental factor could not be ruled out. Strong co-occurrence of HLA alleles, especially DR and DQ, made assigning TCR associations to individual alleles difficult. Only TCR beta chains were sequenced in this cohort, and the absence of alpha or paired-chain data limited detectable features. A later analysis found that TCR association rates varied across HLA loci, with DRB1 alleles showing the most associated TCRs and HLA-C alleles the fewest. About 17 rarely observed V segments, including chromosome 9 orphons, were excluded from the earlier analysis of several hundred of the donors because counts were too low. A later analysis reported that several top co-occurrence clusters appeared linked to parvovirus B19, influenza, CMV and Epstein-Barr virus. In vitro tests confirmed that a few of the cytomegalovirus-associated TCR beta chains recognize cytomegalovirus antigens. According to a later analysis, most CMV-associated TCR beta chains appeared to be HLA-restricted, and the HLA associations seemed to be driven largely by CMV exposure. A further reported finding was that TCR beta sequences accurately predicted the HLA-A and HLA-B alleles for most subjects in the first cohort. Most TCR sequences were observed very rarely across donors, whereas some public TCRs were present in many individuals. Cytomegalovirus status was reported to be diagnosed by the classifier with high specificity and sensitivity in both the original and validation cohorts. Sequencing depth was assumed to be roughly uniform across donors in the presence/absence analyses, though that assumption may not hold. Immune exposure information for the cohort was limited to CMV serostatus. The authors suggested that the approach could potentially be generalized to other disease states and immunological phenotypes. A total of fewer than 200 TCR beta chains were listed by the study as associated with cytomegalovirus. The 87-base-pair reads could not distinguish some IMGT-functional V segments, including TRBV6-2 and TRBV6-3, so those segments were excluded. Compared with equally common non-associated chains, HLA-associated TCR beta chains in a later analysis were more clonally expanded and had lower generation probabilities. Compared with the approximately 720-donor mean, donors in an Asian-associated ancestry cluster had fewer N-insertions in productive TCRs, according to a later genetic analysis.

Spanning cysteine to phenylalanine, the CDR3 consists of 15 amino acids. Kept here is only the CDR3 DNA, which spans 45 bases and is read in frame from base 1. V is shortened by 4 bases, J by 1 base, and the region joining them spans 14 bases. From the germline V gene, CDR1 is SGHRS and CDR2 is YFSETQ. The cohort consisted of 600 or so healthy bone marrow donors. All cohort members were sampled while nominally healthy, although unrecorded immune exposures were likely present. The donor was CMV seronegative and belonged to the group of over 300 seronegative cohort members. A peripheral blood sample was provided by each donor, and peripheral blood mononuclear cells were used for TCR beta sequencing. The Qiagen DNeasy Blood Extraction Kit was used to extract genomic DNA from the blood cell samples.

Recombination linked TRBV5-1 to TRBJ1-2; tentative D gene TRBD1, with 5 bases matching. This receptor was taken from a man in his forties or fifties in good health and CMV-seronegative. Sequencing was done on a sample of PBMCs. The sequence in DNA is TGCGCCAGCAGCCCCGACAGCGTCGATAACTATGGCTACACCTTC. Protein translation: CASSPDSVDNYGYTF.